The sample holds a few counts of the clone carrying this TCR beta chain. The antigen remains undetermined. This record comes from a study of T-cell memory formation after mild COVID-19. Study-level results: Clones that contracted from day 15 to 85 were balanced CD4/CD8, while later expanders leaned CD4+.

Sample barcodes and UMIs were carried by the TCR alpha and TCR beta cDNA libraries that 5'RACE generated with constant-segment primers. TCRdb passed the 5' RACE reads through MiXCR, listing each CDR3 protein once. The repertoire has around 250,000 distinct CDR3 sequences, around 15% of them found once; the top ten carry roughly a fifth. This CDR3 has 16 residues. Germline CDR1 and CDR2: DFQATT and SNEGSKA (reference sequence). The J segment lost 3 bases and the V segment lost 0 bases, leaving 8 bases of the junction unmatched. Sequences were obtained from PBMCs or a T cell subset sorted from them (not recorded which). This sequence originates from a man between 18 and 29 years old who had mild COVID-19 (a few samples of this study predate the infection). Cell type and time point are not known. The rearrangement links TRBV20-1 to TRBJ2-7; 10 bases fit TRBD1. CDR3 sequence reads: CSARDFRGQGIYEQYF. The CDR3 DNA follows: TGCAGTGCTAGAGATTTTCGGGGACAGGGGATCTACGAGCAGTACTTC.